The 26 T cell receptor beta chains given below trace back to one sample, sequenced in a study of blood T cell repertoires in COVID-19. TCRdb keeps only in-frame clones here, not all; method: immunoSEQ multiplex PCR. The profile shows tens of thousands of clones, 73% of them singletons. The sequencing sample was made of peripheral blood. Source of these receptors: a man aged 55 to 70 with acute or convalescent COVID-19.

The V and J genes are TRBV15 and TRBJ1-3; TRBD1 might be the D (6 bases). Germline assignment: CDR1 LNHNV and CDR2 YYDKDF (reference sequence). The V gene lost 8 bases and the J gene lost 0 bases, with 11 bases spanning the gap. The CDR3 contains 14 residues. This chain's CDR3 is CATRDILSGNTIYF. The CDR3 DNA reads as TGTGCCACCCGGGACATCCTCTCTGGAAACACCATATATTTT. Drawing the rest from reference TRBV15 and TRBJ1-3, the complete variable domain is DAMVIQNPRYQVTQFGKPVTLSCSQTLNHNVMYWYQQKSSQAPKLLFHYYDKDFNNEADTPDNFQSRRPNTSFCFLDIRSPGLGDTAMYLCATRDILSGNTIYFGEGSWLTVV.

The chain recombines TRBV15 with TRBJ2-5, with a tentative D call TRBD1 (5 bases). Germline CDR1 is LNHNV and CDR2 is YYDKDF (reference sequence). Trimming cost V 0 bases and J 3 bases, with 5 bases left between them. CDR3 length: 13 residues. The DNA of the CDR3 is TGTGCCACCAGCAGAGACAGGGAAGAGACCCAGTACTTC. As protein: CATSRDREETQYF. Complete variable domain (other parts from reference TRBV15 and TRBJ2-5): DAMVIQNPRYQVTQFGKPVTLSCSQTLNHNVMYWYQQKSSQAPKLLFHYYDKDFNNEADTPDNFQSRRPNTSFCFLDIRSPGLGDTAMYLCATSRDREETQYFGPGTRLLVL.

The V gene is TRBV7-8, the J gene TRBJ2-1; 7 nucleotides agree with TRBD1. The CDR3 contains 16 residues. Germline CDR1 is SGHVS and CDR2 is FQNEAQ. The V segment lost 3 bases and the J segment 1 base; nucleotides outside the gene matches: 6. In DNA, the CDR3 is TGTGCCAGCAGCTTGGGAGACAGGGCATCCTACAATGAGCAGTTCTTC. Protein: CASSLGDRASYNEQFF.

The DNA of the CDR3 is TGCGCCAGTACAACAGGGGGCGCGAACACCGGGGAGCTGTTTTTT. It encodes CASTTGGANTGELFF. The genes are TRBV5-1 and TRBJ2-2; 9 bases agree with TRBD1. Losses at the gene ends were 8 bases for V and 0 bases for J; bases not matched to a gene: 5. This CDR3 region has 15 residues. In germline, CDR1 is SGHRS, CDR2 YFSETQ.

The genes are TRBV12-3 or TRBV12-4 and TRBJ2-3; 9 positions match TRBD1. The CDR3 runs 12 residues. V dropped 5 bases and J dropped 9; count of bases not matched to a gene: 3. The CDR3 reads CASSPGQGTQYF. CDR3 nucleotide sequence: TGTGCCAGCAGTCCGGGACAGGGCACGCAGTATTTT.

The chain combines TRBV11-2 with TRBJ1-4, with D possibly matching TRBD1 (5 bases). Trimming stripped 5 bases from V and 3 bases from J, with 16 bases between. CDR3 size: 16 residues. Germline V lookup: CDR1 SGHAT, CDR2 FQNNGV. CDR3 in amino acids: CASSPGGRIANEKLFF. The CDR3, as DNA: TGTGCCAGCAGCCCCGGGGGACGAATCGCTAATGAAAAACTGTTTTTT.

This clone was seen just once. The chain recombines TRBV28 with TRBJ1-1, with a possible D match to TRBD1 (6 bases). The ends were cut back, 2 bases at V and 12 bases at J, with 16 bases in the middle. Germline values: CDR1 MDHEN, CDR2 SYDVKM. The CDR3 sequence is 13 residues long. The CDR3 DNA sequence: TGTGCCAGCAGTTTAGGGGGGGGCCGGCGGTCTTTCTTT. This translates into CASSLGGGRRSFF.

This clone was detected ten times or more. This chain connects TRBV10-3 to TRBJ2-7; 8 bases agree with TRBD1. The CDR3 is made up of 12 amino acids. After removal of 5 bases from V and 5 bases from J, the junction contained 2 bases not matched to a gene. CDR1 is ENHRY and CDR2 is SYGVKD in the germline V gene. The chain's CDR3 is CAISWTGNEQYF. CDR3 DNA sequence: TGTGCCATCAGTTGGACAGGGAACGAGCAGTACTTC.

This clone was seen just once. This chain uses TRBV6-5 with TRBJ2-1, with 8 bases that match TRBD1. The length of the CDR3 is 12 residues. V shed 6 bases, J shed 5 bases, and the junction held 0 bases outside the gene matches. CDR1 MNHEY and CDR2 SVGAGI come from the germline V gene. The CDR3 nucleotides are TGTGCCAGCAGGGACAGGGACAATGAGCAGTTCTTC. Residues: CASRDRDNEQFF.

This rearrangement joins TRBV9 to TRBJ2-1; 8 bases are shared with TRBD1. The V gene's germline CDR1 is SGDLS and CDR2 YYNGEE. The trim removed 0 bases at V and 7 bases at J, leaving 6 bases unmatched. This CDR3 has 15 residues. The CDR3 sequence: CASSVEQGGLNEQFF. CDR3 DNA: TGTGCCAGCAGCGTAGAACAGGGGGGATTGAATGAGCAGTTCTTC.

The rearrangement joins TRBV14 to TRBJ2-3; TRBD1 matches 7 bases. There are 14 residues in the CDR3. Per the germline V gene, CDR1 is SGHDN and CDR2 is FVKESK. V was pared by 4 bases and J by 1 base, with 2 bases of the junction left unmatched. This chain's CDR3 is CASSRTGRTDTQYF. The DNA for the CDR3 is TGTGCCAGCAGCCGGACAGGTCGCACAGATACGCAGTATTTT.

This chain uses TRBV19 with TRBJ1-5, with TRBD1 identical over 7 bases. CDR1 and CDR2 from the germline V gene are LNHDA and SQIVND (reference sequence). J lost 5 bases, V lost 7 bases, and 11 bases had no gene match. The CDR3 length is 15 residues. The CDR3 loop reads CASTLDRVDDQPQHF. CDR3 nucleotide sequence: TGTGCCAGTACACTAGACAGGGTAGACGATCAGCCCCAGCATTTT.

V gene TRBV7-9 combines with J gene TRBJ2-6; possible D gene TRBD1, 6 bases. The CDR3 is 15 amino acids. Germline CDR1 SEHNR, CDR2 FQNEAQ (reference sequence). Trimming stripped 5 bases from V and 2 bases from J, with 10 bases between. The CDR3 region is CASSDKGAGANVLTF. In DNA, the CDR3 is TGTGCCAGCAGCGATAAGGGGGCTGGGGCCAACGTCCTGACTTTC.

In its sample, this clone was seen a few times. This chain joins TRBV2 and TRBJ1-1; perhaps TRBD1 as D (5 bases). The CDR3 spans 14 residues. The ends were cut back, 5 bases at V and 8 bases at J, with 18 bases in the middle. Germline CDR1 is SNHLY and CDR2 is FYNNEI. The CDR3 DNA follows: TGTGCCAGCAGTACCCTCCGAGACAGCCCAGAAGCTTTCTTT. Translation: CASSTLRDSPEAFF. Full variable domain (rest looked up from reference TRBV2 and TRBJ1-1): EPEVTQTPSHQVTQMGQEVILRCVPISNHLYFYWYRQILGQKVEFLVSFYNNEISEKSEIFDDQFSVERPDGSNFTLKIRSTKLEDSAMYFCASSTLRDSPEAFFGQGTRLTVV.

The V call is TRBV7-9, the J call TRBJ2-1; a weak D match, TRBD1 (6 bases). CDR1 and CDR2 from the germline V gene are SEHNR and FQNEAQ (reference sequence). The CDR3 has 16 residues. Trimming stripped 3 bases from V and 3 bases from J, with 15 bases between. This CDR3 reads CASSFAQGPLYNEQFF. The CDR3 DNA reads TGTGCCAGCAGCTTTGCACAGGGACCCCTCTACAATGAGCAGTTCTTC.

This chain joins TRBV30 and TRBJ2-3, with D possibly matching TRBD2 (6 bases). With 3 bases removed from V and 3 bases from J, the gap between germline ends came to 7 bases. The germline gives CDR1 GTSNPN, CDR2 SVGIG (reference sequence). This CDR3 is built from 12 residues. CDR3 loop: CAWSLATDTQYF. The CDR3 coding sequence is TGTGCCTGGAGCCTAGCGACAGATACGCAGTATTTT.

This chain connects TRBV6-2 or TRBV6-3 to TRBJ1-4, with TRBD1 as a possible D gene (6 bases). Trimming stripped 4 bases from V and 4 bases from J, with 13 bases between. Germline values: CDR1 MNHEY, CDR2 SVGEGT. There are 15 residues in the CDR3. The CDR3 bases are TGTGCCAGCAGTTGGGACATGGGAAATAATGAAAAACTGTTTTTT. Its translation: CASSWDMGNNEKLFF.

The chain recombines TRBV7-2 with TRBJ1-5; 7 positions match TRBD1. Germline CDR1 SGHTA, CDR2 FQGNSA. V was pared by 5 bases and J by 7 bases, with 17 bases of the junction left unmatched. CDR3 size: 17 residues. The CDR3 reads CASSQKPGGTVEQPQHF. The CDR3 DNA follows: TGTGCCAGCAGCCAAAAGCCAGGGGGGACAGTTGAGCAGCCCCAGCATTTT.

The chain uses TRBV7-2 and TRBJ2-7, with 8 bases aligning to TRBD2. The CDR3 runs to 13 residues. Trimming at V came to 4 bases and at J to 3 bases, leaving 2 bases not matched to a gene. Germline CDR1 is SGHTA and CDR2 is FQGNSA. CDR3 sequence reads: CASSSRGGYEQYV. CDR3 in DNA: TGTGCCAGCAGCTCCCGGGGGGGCTACGAGCAGTACGTC.

The CDR3 nucleotides read TGTGCCAGCAGCTTAAACAGACTGAACACTGAAGCTTTCTTT. Translation: CASSLNRLNTEAFF. The J gene is TRBJ1-1, the V gene TRBV7-8; no clear D. The CDR3 contains 14 residues. The V gene lost 2 bases and the J gene lost 0 bases, with 7 bases spanning the gap. CDR1 and CDR2 from the germline V gene are SGHVS and FQNEAQ.

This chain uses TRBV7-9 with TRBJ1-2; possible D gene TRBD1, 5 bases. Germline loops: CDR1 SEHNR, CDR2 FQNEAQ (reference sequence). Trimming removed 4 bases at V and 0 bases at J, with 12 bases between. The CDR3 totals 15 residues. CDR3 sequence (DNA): TGTGCCAGCAGCTCCACCGACAGAGCTAACTATGGCTACACCTTC. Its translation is CASSSTDRANYGYTF.

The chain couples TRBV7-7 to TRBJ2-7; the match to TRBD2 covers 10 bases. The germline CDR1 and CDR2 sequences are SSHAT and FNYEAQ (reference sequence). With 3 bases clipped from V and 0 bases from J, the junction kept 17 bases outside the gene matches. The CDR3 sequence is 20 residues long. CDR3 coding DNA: TGTGCCAGCAGCTTCGGTTCCCGCGCTAGCGGGAGATCGAGCTCCTACGAGCAGTACTTC. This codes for CASSFGSRASGRSSSYEQYF.

The CDR3 coding sequence is TGTGCCAGCAGCGATAGCGGGAACGCAGCCAATGAGCAGTTCTTC. Amino acids: CASSDSGNAANEQFF. The chain joins TRBV5-4 to TRBJ2-1, with 8 bases lining up with TRBD2. The CDR3 sequence is 15 residues long. From germline, CDR1 is SGHNT and CDR2 YYREEE (reference sequence). V gave up 4 bases and J gave up 6 bases; unmatched junction bases: 9. Drawing the rest from reference TRBV5-4 and TRBJ2-1, the complete variable domain is ETGVTQSPTHLIKTRGQQVTLRCSSQSGHNTVSWYQQALGQGPQFIFQYYREEENGRGNFPPRFSGLQFPNYSSELNVNALELDDSALYLCASSDSGNAANEQFFGPGTRLTVL.

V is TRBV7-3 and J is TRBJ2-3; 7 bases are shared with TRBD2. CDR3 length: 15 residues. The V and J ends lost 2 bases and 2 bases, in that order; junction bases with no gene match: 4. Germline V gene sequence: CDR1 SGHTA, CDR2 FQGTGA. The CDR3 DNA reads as TGTGCCAGCAGCTTATCGGGACTATTCACAGATACGCAGTATTTT. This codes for CASSLSGLFTDTQYF.

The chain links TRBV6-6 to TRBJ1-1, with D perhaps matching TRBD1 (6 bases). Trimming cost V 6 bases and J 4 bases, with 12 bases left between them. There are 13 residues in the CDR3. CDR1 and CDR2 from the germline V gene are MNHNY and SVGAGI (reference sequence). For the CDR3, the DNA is TGTGCCAGCAGCCGACAGGTGGCCACTGAAGCTTTCTTT. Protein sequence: CASSRQVATEAFF.

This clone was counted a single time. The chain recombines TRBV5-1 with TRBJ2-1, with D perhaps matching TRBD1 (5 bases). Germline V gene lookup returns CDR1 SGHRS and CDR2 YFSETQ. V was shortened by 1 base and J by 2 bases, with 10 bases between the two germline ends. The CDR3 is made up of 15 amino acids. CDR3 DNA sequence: TGCGCCAGCAGCTTGTCAGGGATCACCTACAATGAGCAGTTCTTC. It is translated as CASSLSGITYNEQFF.